A single sample gave rise to the 23 T cell receptor beta chains below, sequenced in a study of blood T cell repertoires in COVID-19. The assay was immunoSEQ multiplex PCR, and TCRdb's table has in-frame clones only and misses some. The data show about 30,000 clones, with 65% to 85% seen just once and about 3% held by the top ten. Material for sequencing was peripheral blood. Source of these receptors: a man in his 70s with COVID-19, enrolled during active disease.

The chain joins TRBV27 to TRBJ2-2; the match to TRBD2 covers 9 bases. The germline V gene has CDR1 MNHEY and CDR2 SMNVEV (reference sequence). CDR3 length: 16 amino acids. V shed 3 bases, J shed 9 bases, and the junction held 11 bases outside the gene matches. CDR3 residues: CASSFRVAGVSRELFF. The CDR3 nucleotides are TGTGCCAGCAGTTTCCGGGTAGCGGGAGTTTCCCGGGAGCTGTTTTTT.

The chain joins TRBV11-2 to TRBJ2-1; 9 bases are a match to TRBD2. There are 12 residues in the CDR3. Germline V gene lookup returns CDR1 SGHAT and CDR2 FQNNGV. Germline trimming cut 1 base from V and 14 bases from J; bases unmatched to any gene: 3. CDR3 residues: CASSLVAGVEFF. The CDR3 bases are TGTGCCAGCAGCTTAGTAGCGGGAGTCGAGTTCTTC.

The V call is TRBV7-3, the J call TRBJ2-1; a weak D match, TRBD2 (5 bases). Germline V gene data show CDR1 as SGHTA and CDR2 as FQGTGA. With 6 bases removed from V and 2 bases from J, the gap between germline ends came to 14 bases. There are 15 residues in the CDR3. The CDR3 nucleotides are TGTGCCAGCAGTCCCCTTTCGGGAACCTACAATGAGCAGTTCTTC. Translated: CASSPLSGTYNEQFF.

The chain links TRBV29-1 to TRBJ2-2, with 12 bases fitting TRBD1. The germline CDR1 and CDR2 sequences are SQVTM and ANQGSEA. V lost 2 bases and J lost 7; bases outside the gene matches: 8. The CDR3 is made up of 16 amino acids. The CDR3 nucleotides are TGCAGCGTTGAACGTAGGGGACAGGGGGCTGACGGGGAGCTGTTTTTT. Translation gives CSVERRGQGADGELFF.

The gene calls are TRBV9 and TRBJ2-6; no definite D call. V was shortened by 3 bases and J by 0 bases, with 7 bases between the two germline ends. This CDR3 is 15 amino acids long. Looked up from germline, CDR1 is SGDLS and CDR2 is YYNGEE. The CDR3 nucleotides are TGTGCCAGCAGCGGTATTTTCTCTGGGGCCAACGTCCTGACTTTC. This translates into CASSGIFSGANVLTF.

This clone was seen only once. The chain has TRBV19 and TRBJ1-5, with 8 nucleotides matching TRBD1. With 8 bases clipped from V and 6 bases from J, the junction kept 9 bases outside the gene matches. This CDR3 has 14 amino acids. The germline V gene encodes CDR1 LNHDA and CDR2 SQIVND (reference sequence). The CDR3 loop is CASGTGNPFQPQHF. The CDR3 bases are TGTGCCAGTGGGACAGGTAATCCGTTTCAGCCCCAGCATTTT. The variable domain in full, with the rest retrieved from reference TRBV19 and TRBJ1-5, is DGGITQSPKYLFRKEGQNVTLSCEQNLNHDAMYWYRQDPGQGLRLIYYSQIVNDFQKGDIAEGYSVSREKKESFPLTVTSAQKNPTAFYLCASGTGNPFQPQHFGDGTRLSIL.

The genes are TRBV4-3 and TRBJ2-2; tentatively, D is TRBD2 (6 bases). The CDR3 consists of 16 residues. Trimming removed 3 bases at V and 7 bases at J, with 18 bases between. CDR1 is LGHNA, CDR2 YSLEER, per germline. CDR3 protein: CASSQGAGRKGGELFF. The CDR3 nucleotides read TGCGCCAGCAGCCAGGGAGCGGGCCGGAAAGGCGGGGAGCTGTTTTTT.

The genes are TRBV6-4 and TRBJ2-7, with D perhaps matching TRBD2 (6 bases). This CDR3 has 13 amino acids. CDR1 and CDR2 from the germline V gene are MRHNA and SNTAGT. Trimming removed 6 bases from V and 2 bases from J, with 11 bases in between. The CDR3 reads CASSGTRPYEQYF. The CDR3 bases are TGTGCCAGCAGCGGGACTCGTCCCTACGAGCAGTACTTC.

The rearrangement uses TRBV7-2 and TRBJ2-3, with D possibly being TRBD2 (5 bases). V was cut by 1 base and J by 7 bases, with 6 bases left in between. This CDR3 is 12 amino acids long. Germline CDR1 reads SGHTA; CDR2 reads FQGNSA. In nucleotides, the CDR3 is TGTGCCAGCAGCTTAGAGCGGTATACGCAGTATTTT. It codes for CASSLERYTQYF.

V gene TRBV19 combines with J gene TRBJ2-1, with 10 bases fitting TRBD2. Trimming removed 1 base from V and 6 bases from J; junction bases left unmatched: 3. This CDR3 comprises 15 residues. The germline CDR1 and CDR2 sequences are LNHDA and SQIVND (reference sequence). CDR3 residues: CASSIGTSGTNEQFF. CDR3 coding DNA: TGTGCCAGTAGTATAGGGACTAGCGGCACCAATGAGCAGTTCTTC.

J is TRBJ2-1 and V is TRBV9; TRBD2 matches at 11 bases. Looked up from germline, CDR1 is SGDLS and CDR2 is YYNGEE. The CDR3 loop spans 16 amino acids. Trimming at V came to 4 bases and at J to 1 base, leaving 4 bases not matched to a gene. The DNA for the CDR3 is TGTGCCAGCAGCCCCTTAGCGGGAGGGTCCTACAATGAGCAGTTCTTC. Residues: CASSPLAGGSYNEQFF. The whole variable domain, filled in from reference TRBV9 and TRBJ2-1, reads DSGVTQTPKHLITATGQRVTLRCSPRSGDLSVYWYQQSLDQGLQFLIQYYNGEERAKGNILERFSAQQFPDLHSELNLSSLELGDSALYFCASSPLAGGSYNEQFFGPGTRLTVL.

This sequence joins TRBV24-1 and TRBJ1-5, with D hard to call. V was clipped by 6 bases and J by 0 bases, with 8 bases between them. The V gene's germline CDR1 is KGHDR and CDR2 SFDVKD. The CDR3 length is 14 residues. The CDR3 is CATSFGHSNQPQHF. CDR3 sequence (DNA): TGTGCCACCAGTTTCGGTCATAGCAATCAGCCCCAGCATTTT.

The rearrangement uses TRBV19 and TRBJ1-5, with 7 bases identical to TRBD1. The germline V gene has CDR1 LNHDA and CDR2 SQIVND (reference sequence). CDR3 length: 16 amino acids. Trimming took 3 bases from V and 4 from J; bases not matched to a gene: 9. CDR3 bases: TGTGCCAGTAGTATTGGGACGACAGGGTATAATCAGCCCCAGCATTTT. This translates into CASSIGTTGYNQPQHF.

This clone came up once. This chain joins TRBV7-2 and TRBJ2-1; 11 bases are shared with TRBD2. V was clipped by 7 bases and J by 2 bases; unmatched bases: 7. The CDR3 runs 16 residues. Germline CDR1 reads SGHTA; CDR2 reads FQGNSA. CDR3 coding DNA: TGTGCCAGCACCGCTAAGGGACTAGCGGCCTACAATGAGCAGTTCTTC. It yields the protein CASTAKGLAAYNEQFF.

V usage is TRBV6-1 and J usage is TRBJ2-5; the D gene is possibly TRBD1 (6 bases). Per germline, CDR1 MNHNS and CDR2 SASEGT. This CDR3 is 15 amino acids long. Trimming took 0 bases from V and 4 from J, leaving 12 bases between them. CDR3 sequence (DNA): TGTGCCAGCAGTGAAGCTTGGGGGCAGTTAGAGACCCAGTACTTC. It codes for CASSEAWGQLETQYF.

The J gene is TRBJ1-1, the V gene TRBV4-1; D is uncertain. Trimming removed 0 bases at V and 0 bases at J, with 17 bases between. The CDR3 sequence is 18 residues long. Per germline, CDR1 MGHRA and CDR2 YSYEKL. CDR3 coding DNA: TGCGCCAGCAGCCAAGATGCCCTCGCCGGGAGCTTGAACACTGAAGCTTTCTTT. Amino acid sequence: CASSQDALAGSLNTEAFF.

The V gene is TRBV28, the J gene TRBJ1-2; 7 bases fit TRBD1. V was clipped by 3 bases and J by 0 bases; unmatched bases: 4. The CDR3 loop spans 15 amino acids. Germline V CDR1 and CDR2: MDHEN, SYDVKM. CDR3 in amino acids: CASSLRGRSNYGYTF. In DNA, the CDR3 is TGTGCCAGCAGTTTGAGGGGGCGCTCTAACTATGGCTACACCTTC.

This clone was counted a few times. The V and J genes are TRBV29-1 and TRBJ2-7; 10 nucleotides match TRBD2. The V gene end was trimmed by 6 bases and the J gene end by 4 bases; junction bases not matched to a gene: 9. The CDR3 extends over 14 amino acids. Germline CDR1 reads SQVTM; CDR2 reads ANQGSEA. The CDR3: CSVWSPGLAYEQYF. Here the CDR3 DNA reads TGCAGCGTGTGGTCTCCGGGACTAGCGTACGAGCAGTACTTC.

The gene calls are TRBV9 and TRBJ1-4; D possibly corresponds to TRBD1 (6 bases). This CDR3 is 12 amino acids long. Trimming took off 7 bases at V and 7 bases at J, with 11 bases between the two ends. Germline assignment: CDR1 SGDLS and CDR2 YYNGEE. The CDR3 spells CASGRGSEKLFF. The CDR3 nucleotides read TGTGCCAGCGGAAGGGGGAGTGAAAAACTGTTTTTT.

The chain employs TRBV5-1 and TRBJ1-2, with D hard to call. V lost 2 bases and J lost 3, with 8 bases in between. From germline, CDR1 is SGHRS and CDR2 YFSETQ. The CDR3 has 13 amino acids. The CDR3 loop reads CASSLEGDYGYTF. Here the CDR3 DNA reads TGCGCCAGCAGCTTAGAGGGCGACTATGGCTACACCTTC.

V usage is TRBV28 and J usage is TRBJ1-4, with D hard to call. Germline CDR1 and CDR2: MDHEN and SYDVKM. The ends were cut back, 5 bases at V and 4 bases at J, with 14 bases in the middle. The CDR3 totals 15 residues. CDR3 residues: CASSLPTAGNEKLFF. The CDR3 region has the DNA TGTGCCAGCAGTCTCCCTACGGCGGGTAATGAAAAACTGTTTTTT.

The CDR3 bases are TGTGCCAGCAACCTAAGGGGCACACCCGTCATTGATACGCAGTATTTT. This codes for CASNLRGTPVIDTQYF. The rearrangement joins TRBV7-2 to TRBJ2-3, with D possibly being TRBD1 (5 bases). V was cut by 7 bases and J by 6 bases, with 23 bases left in between. CDR1 SGHTA and CDR2 FQGNSA come from the germline V gene. The CDR3 length is 16 residues.

The chain recombines TRBV14 with TRBJ1-4; 9 bases are a match to TRBD1. CDR3 size: 15 residues. Trimming removed 5 bases from V and 7 bases from J; junction bases left unmatched: 8. Germline CDR1 reads SGHDN; CDR2 reads FVKESK. The CDR3 region is CASSLPDRGIEKLFF. In nucleotides, the CDR3 is TGTGCCAGCAGCTTGCCGGACAGGGGAATTGAAAAACTGTTTTTT.